This TCR beta chain is drawn from a study of beta chain features in type 1 diabetes. This CDR3 is built from 15 residues. V dropped 1 base and J dropped 8; count of bases not matched to a gene: 7. The germline V gene encodes CDR1 SGHRS and CDR2 YFSETQ. This clone was seen more than once but under ten times. The antigen is undetermined. Of the isolated RNA, all was reverse transcribed, and so the sequenced material was expressed TCRB transcripts. Clones were sequenced by immunoSEQ multiplex PCR, and TCRdb holds only the in-frame ones, with some missing. The sample carries 300,000 or so clones, about a tenth recorded once. Every donor provided one heparinised blood draw, which averaged approximately 100 mL. Sorting of CD4+ naive, central memory, regulatory and stem cell-like memory cells was performed via CD45RO/CCR7/CD25/CD127/CD95/CD27. Study results and caveats: Junctions at VDJ sites from type 1 diabetes patients had fewer insertions and more deletions. The study found that naive, central memory and Treg TCRB repertoires appeared more similar in patients than in healthy donors. People with Type 1 diabetes carried modestly yet significantly shorter TCRB CDR3s in all four CD4+ subsets.

This sequence joins TRBV5-1 and TRBJ2-1; TRBD2 matches at 9 bases. Specimen: central memory CD4+ T cells from blood. The TCR was taken from a young man with type 1 diabetes. This CDR3 reads CASSLRGGAADEQFF. CDR3 DNA sequence: TGCGCCAGCAGCTTGCGCGGGGGGGCCGCAGATGAGCAGTTCTTC.